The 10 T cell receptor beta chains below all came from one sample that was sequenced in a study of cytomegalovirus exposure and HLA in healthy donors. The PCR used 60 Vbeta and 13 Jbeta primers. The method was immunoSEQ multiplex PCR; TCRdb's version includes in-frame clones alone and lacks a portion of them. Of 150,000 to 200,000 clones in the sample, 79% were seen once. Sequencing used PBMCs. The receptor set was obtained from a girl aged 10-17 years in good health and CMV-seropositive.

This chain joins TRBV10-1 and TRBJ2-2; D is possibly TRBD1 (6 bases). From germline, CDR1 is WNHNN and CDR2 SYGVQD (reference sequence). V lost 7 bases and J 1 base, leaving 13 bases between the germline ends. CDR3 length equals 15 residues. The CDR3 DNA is TGCGCCAGCAAAAGCTTCAGGGGGAACACCGGGGAGCTGTTTTTT. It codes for CASKSFRGNTGELFF.

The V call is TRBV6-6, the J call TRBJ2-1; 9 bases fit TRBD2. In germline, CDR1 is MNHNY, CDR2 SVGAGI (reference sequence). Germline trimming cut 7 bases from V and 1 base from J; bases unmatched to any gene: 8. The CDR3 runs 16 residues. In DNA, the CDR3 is TGTGCCAGCACTGGGCGGGGGGGTAGTTCCTACAATGAGCAGTTCTTC. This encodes CASTGRGGSSYNEQFF.

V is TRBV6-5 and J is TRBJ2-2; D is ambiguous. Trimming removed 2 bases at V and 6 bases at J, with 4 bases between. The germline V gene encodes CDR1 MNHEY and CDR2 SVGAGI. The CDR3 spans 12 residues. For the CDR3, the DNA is TGTGCCAGCAGTTACGGCCCCGGGGAGCTGTTTTTT. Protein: CASSYGPGELFF.

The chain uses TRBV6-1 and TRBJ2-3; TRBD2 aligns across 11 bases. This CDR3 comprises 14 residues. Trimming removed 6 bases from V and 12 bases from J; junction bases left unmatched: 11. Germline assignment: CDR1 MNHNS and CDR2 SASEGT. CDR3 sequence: CASRMNSGGGKQYF. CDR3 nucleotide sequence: TGTGCCAGCAGGATGAATAGCGGGGGGGGGAAACAGTATTTT.

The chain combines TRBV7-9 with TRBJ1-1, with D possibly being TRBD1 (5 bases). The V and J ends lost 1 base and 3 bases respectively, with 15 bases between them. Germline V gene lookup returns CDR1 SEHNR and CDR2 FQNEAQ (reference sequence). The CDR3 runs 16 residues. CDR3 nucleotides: TGTGCCAGCAGCTTAGATTGGCAGGGCCTGGACACTGAAGCTTTCTTT. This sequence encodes CASSLDWQGLDTEAFF.

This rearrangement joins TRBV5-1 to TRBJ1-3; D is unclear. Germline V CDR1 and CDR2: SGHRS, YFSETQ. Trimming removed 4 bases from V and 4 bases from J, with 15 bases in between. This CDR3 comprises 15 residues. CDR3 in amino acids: CASSVSGLIGNTIYF. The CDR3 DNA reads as TGCGCCAGCAGCGTCAGCGGACTTATCGGAAACACCATATATTTT.

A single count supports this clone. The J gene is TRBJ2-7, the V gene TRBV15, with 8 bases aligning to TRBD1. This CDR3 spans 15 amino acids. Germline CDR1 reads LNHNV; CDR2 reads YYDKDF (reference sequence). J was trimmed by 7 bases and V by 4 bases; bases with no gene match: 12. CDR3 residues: CATSTTGAGMREQYF. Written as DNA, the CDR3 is TGTGCCACCAGCACGACAGGGGCGGGAATGCGGGAGCAGTACTTC.

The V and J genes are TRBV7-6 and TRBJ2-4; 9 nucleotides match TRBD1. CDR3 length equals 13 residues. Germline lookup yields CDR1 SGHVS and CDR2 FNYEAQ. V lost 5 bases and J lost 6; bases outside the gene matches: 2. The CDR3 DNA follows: TGTGCCAGCAGCCCGACAGGGGGAAACATTCAGTACTTC. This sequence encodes CASSPTGGNIQYF.

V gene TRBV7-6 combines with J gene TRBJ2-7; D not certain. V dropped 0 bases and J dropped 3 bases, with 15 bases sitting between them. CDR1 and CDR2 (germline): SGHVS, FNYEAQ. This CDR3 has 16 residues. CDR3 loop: CASSLAPHNGFYEQYF. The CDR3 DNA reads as TGTGCCAGCAGCTTAGCTCCCCATAACGGGTTCTACGAGCAGTACTTC. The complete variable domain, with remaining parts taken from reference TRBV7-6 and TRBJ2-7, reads GAGVSQSPRYKVTKRGQDVALRCDPISGHVSLYWYRQALGQGPEFLTYFNYEAQQDKSGLPNDRFSAERPEGSISTLTIQRTEQRDSAMYRCASSLAPHNGFYEQYFGPGTRLTVT.

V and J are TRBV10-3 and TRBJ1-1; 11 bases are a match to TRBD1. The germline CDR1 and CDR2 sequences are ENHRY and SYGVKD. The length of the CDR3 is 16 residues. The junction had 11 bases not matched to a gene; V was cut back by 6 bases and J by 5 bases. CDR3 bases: TGTGCCATCAGCAGTACCGGGACAGGGGGTCGGACTGAAGCTTTCTTT. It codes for CAISSTGTGGRTEAFF.